This passage covers 2 T cell receptor beta chains from one sample sequenced in a study of blood T cell repertoires in COVID-19. Measured with immunoSEQ multiplex PCR; TCRdb has only the in-frame clones, and not every one. The data hold tens of thousands of clones, with approximately 86% observed a single time. The sample comprised peripheral blood. The origin of the receptors is a man in his sixties with acute or convalescent COVID-19.

The CDR3, as DNA: TGCGCCAGCAGCTCAGGGACAGGGAGAGAAAAACTGTTTTTT. Its translation: CASSSGTGREKLFF. The chain recombines TRBV5-1 with TRBJ1-4; 9 nucleotides line up with TRBD1. Germline CDR1 and CDR2: SGHRS and YFSETQ. J gave up 8 bases and V 3 bases, and 5 bases lay outside the gene matches. The CDR3 length is 14 residues. Variable domain in full (rest from reference TRBV5-1 and TRBJ1-4): KAGVTQTPRYLIKTRGQQVTLSCSPISGHRSVSWYQQTPGQGLQFLFEYFSETQRNKGNFPGRFSGRQFSNSRSEMNVSTLELGDSALYLCASSSGTGREKLFFGSGTQLSVL.

The chain recombines TRBV7-2 with TRBJ2-2; 8 bases map to TRBD1. CDR1 is SGHTA and CDR2 is FQGNSA in the germline V gene. The ends lost 6 bases at V and 5 bases at J; junction bases unmatched: 5. The CDR3 covers 14 residues. CDR3 nucleotides: TGTGCCAGCAGGCAACAGGGGGGTACCGGGGAGCTGTTTTTT. Its protein product is CASRQQGGTGELFF.